This TCR beta chain was found in a study of spatial heterogeneity in lung cancer. Study-level information: Each time, sequencing found more beta-chain sequences than alpha-chain sequences. General study results and limits: Ubiquitous expanded tumor TCRs appeared in blood more at resection than follow-up.

In this sample, this clonotype turned up a few times. Its antigen is unidentified. TCRdb re-derived calls from the 5' RACE reads in MiXCR, one entry per CDR3 protein. In the table there are roughly 50,000 distinct CDR3 sequences, 6.5% to 8% of which are singletons. The CDR3 contains 15 residues. Deletions cut 0 bases from V and 6 bases from J, with 15 bases between. Germline values: CDR1 MGHRA, CDR2 YSYEKL. Time point meaning: sample taken at primary tumor resection. Whole RNA, which was extracted from tumor, nontumor lung tissue or frozen PBMC, was sequenced without any cell sorting. The donors, approximately 66 patients with untreated early-stage non-small cell lung cancer, provided the samples.

The receptor was isolated from a female donor with early-stage non-small cell lung cancer. The sequenced sample was PBMCs, obtained at surgery. The chain combines TRBV4-1 with TRBJ2-7; perhaps TRBD1 as D (6 bases). The DNA for the CDR3 is TGCGCCAGCAGCCAAGATTCGGCCAGGGGCCCCGAGCAGTACTTC. As protein: CASSQDSARGPEQYF.